This T cell receptor (beta chain) stems from a study of control samples from healthy donors and cancer patients. Germline V lookup: CDR1 SGHNT, CDR2 YYREEE (reference sequence). Trimming shortened V by 2 bases and J by 4 bases, and 15 bases separated the two germline ends. The CDR3 is 15 residues long. Sequencing was performed with immunoSEQ multiplex PCR; in TCRdb, only in-frame clones are kept and a portion is missing. Found here are approximately 100,000 clones, 86% of them singletons; the top ten hold roughly 20%. What was sequenced was blood. The clonotype was recovered from a man aged 25-45 years in good health. This chain connects TRBV5-4 to TRBJ2-5, with a tentative D call TRBD2 (7 bases). CDR3 region: CASSLRGGAGETQYF. The CDR3 coding sequence is TGTGCCAGCAGCTTACGAGGGGGGGCCGGAGAGACCCAGTACTTC.